What follows are 24 T cell receptor beta chains derived from one specimen sequenced in a study of post-analysis software for immune sequencing data. Whole-study results and caveats: Patients showed TRBV5-6, TRBV5-1 and TRBV20-1 among five TRBV segments more frequent than in controls.

The antigens of these receptors remain unknown. Built from TCR beta cDNA, the libraries had unique molecular identifiers in them. TCRdb processed the PCR reads anew with MiXCR; each CDR3 protein has one entry. The sample shows about 540,000 distinct CDR3 sequences, around 34% of them seen only once. Sequencing was done on a sample of blood. These receptors were taken from a girl aged 2 to 17 with multiple sclerosis.

As regards this clonotype: A read error may produce the germline difference seen at one junction end. This chain joins TRBV4-1 and TRBJ2-4, with D possibly matching TRBD1 (6 bases). Germline lookup yields CDR1 MGHRA and CDR2 YSYEKL. This CDR3 has 18 amino acids. The CDR3 sequence: CASSQGHQGISAKSIQYF. The CDR3 nucleotides are TGCGCCAGCAGCCAGGGCCATCAGGGGATCAGCGCCAAAAGCATTCAGTACTTC.

This clonotype appeared once. The chain combines TRBV3-1 with TRBJ2-5; unclear D gene. This CDR3 contains 16 residues. The V gene lost 2 bases and the J gene lost 0 bases, with 13 bases spanning the gap. Germline CDR1 reads LGHDT; CDR2 reads YNNKEL (reference sequence). The CDR3 bases are TGTGCCAGCAGCCAATCCCTTGGAGAGTACCAAGAGACCCAGTACTTC. This encodes CASSQSLGEYQETQYF.

This clonotype has more than one count but fewer than ten. The V call is TRBV4-1, the J call TRBJ1-2, with 7 bases lining up with TRBD1. Germline V gene lookup returns CDR1 MGHRA and CDR2 YSYEKL. J gave up 4 bases and V 1 base, and 9 bases lay outside the gene matches. This CDR3 is built from 16 residues. CDR3 sequence (DNA): TGCGCCAGCAGCCAAGTGAAGGGGGCGAGGTTCTATGGCTACACCTTC. This codes for CASSQVKGARFYGYTF.

In its sample, this clonotype was seen a few times. This sequence joins TRBV24-1 and TRBJ2-3, with 8 bases that match TRBD1. Germline V gene sequence: CDR1 KGHDR, CDR2 SFDVKD. With V trimmed by 4 bases and J by 2 bases, 7 bases remained unmatched. This CDR3 spans 16 amino acids. Written as DNA, the CDR3 is TGTGCCACCAGTGACTTGGGGACAGGCGACACAGATACGCAGTATTTT. As protein: CATSDLGTGDTDTQYF.

This chain uses TRBV18 with TRBJ1-1, with D possibly matching TRBD1 (6 bases). The CDR3 loop spans 17 amino acids. Germline CDR1 and CDR2: KGHSH and LQKENI. Trimming removed 0 bases from V and 2 bases from J, with 16 bases in between. The CDR3, as DNA: TGTGCCAGCTCACCACCGTGGGGGCTCGGGCATAACACTGAAGCTTTCTTT. Encoded protein: CASSPPWGLGHNTEAFF.

V and J are TRBV6-5 and TRBJ2-2, with D hard to call. The germline CDR1 and CDR2 sequences are MNHEY and SVGAGI. This CDR3 is 14 amino acids long. The germline V and J ends were trimmed by 10 bases and 0 bases, with 12 bases remaining between them. DNA for the CDR3: TGTGCCACCACGCCCGGCACGAACACCGGGGAGCTGTTTTTT. This codes for CATTPGTNTGELFF.

This clonotype was counted ten times or more. The chain has TRBV7-3 and TRBJ2-5; D gene unclear. Trimming left V 3 bases short and J 1 base short, with 9 bases between. The CDR3 covers 14 residues. Germline V lookup: CDR1 SGHTA, CDR2 FQGTGA. The CDR3: CASSFLGTQETQYF. CDR3 DNA sequence: TGTGCCAGCAGCTTTCTCGGTACCCAAGAGACCCAGTACTTC.

The CDR3 spells CASSLGQLYQETQYF. The CDR3 DNA is TGTGCCAGCAGCTTGGGACAGCTGTACCAAGAGACCCAGTACTTC. This chain joins TRBV5-5 and TRBJ2-5, with a tentative D call TRBD1 (5 bases). The V end was cut by 0 bases, the J end by 0 bases, with 9 bases between. The CDR3 extends over 15 amino acids. Germline CDR1 and CDR2: SGHKS and YYEKEE (reference sequence).

CDR3: CAHGRDNQETQYF. The CDR3 coding sequence is TGTGCCCATGGGAGAGACAACCAAGAGACCCAGTACTTC. The V gene is TRBV10-3, the J gene TRBJ2-5, with D tentatively TRBD2 (5 bases). With 11 bases removed from V and 0 bases from J, the gap between germline ends came to 13 bases. CDR3 length: 13 amino acids. Germline CDR1 is ENHRY and CDR2 is SYGVKD.

The sample holds many counts of this clonotype. The chain combines TRBV5-1 with TRBJ2-7, with D uncertain. Looked up from germline, CDR1 is SGHRS and CDR2 is YFSETQ. V was pared by 3 bases and J by 2 bases, with 6 bases between. The length of the CDR3 is 12 residues. The CDR3 DNA sequence: TGCGCCAGCAGCTCTTTTGCCTACGAGCAGTACTTC. It encodes CASSSFAYEQYF.

This clonotype has more than one count but fewer than ten. The chain has TRBV12-3 or TRBV12-4 and TRBJ2-1; a weak D match, TRBD2 (6 bases). Trimming stripped 5 bases from V and 8 bases from J, with 16 bases between. The CDR3 is 14 residues long. The CDR3 DNA reads as TGTGCCAGCAGTCCCAACTACACGGGGGATGAGCAGTTCTTC. The encoded protein is CASSPNYTGDEQFF.

V and J are TRBV5-5 and TRBJ2-5, with D perhaps TRBD1 (6 bases). V dropped 1 base and J dropped 3 bases, with 10 bases sitting between them. The CDR3 sequence is 14 residues long. The germline V gene has CDR1 SGHKS and CDR2 YYEKEE (reference sequence). The CDR3 DNA follows: TGTGCCAGCAGCTTGCCAACAGGGAAAGAGACCCAGTACTTC. It encodes CASSLPTGKETQYF.

The chain recombines TRBV20-1 with TRBJ1-2; TRBD1 might be the D (5 bases). The V and J ends lost 6 bases and 6 bases respectively, with 23 bases between them. CDR1 and CDR2 from the germline V gene are DFQATT and SNEGSKA (reference sequence). CDR3 size: 15 residues. The CDR3 spells CSALTGTPTGHGYTF. CDR3 nucleotides: TGCAGTGCGCTTACCGGGACCCCTACGGGCCATGGCTACACCTTC.

This clonotype was observed a handful of times. The chain carries TRBV24-1 and TRBJ2-5, with 8 bases identical to TRBD1. J was trimmed by 5 bases and V by 5 bases; bases with no gene match: 6. CDR3 length: 14 amino acids. In germline, CDR1 is KGHDR, CDR2 SFDVKD. The CDR3 DNA follows: TGTGCCACCAGTGCTACGGACAGGGATGAGACCCAGTACTTC. Residues: CATSATDRDETQYF.

This clonotype was seen a few times. The chain has TRBV6-5 and TRBJ2-6, with D perhaps matching TRBD1 (5 bases). The CDR3 has 17 amino acids. The V gene's germline CDR1 is MNHEY and CDR2 SVGAGI. The V and J ends lost 4 bases and 0 bases respectively, with 13 bases between them. The CDR3 DNA reads as TGTGCCAGCAGTTCCGCGACAGAGTTCTCTGGGGCCAACGTCCTGACTTTC. Translation gives CASSSATEFSGANVLTF.

The chain couples TRBV14 to TRBJ2-5, with 7 bases that match TRBD1. The CDR3 runs 17 residues. Germline V CDR1 and CDR2: SGHDN, FVKESK. V shed 0 bases and J 4 bases; nucleotides not matched to a gene: 11. In DNA, the CDR3 is TGTGCCAGCAGCCAAGACCGACAGGGCCCCCTGGGAGAGACCCAGTACTTC. Encoded protein: CASSQDRQGPLGETQYF.

This rearrangement joins TRBV5-1 to TRBJ1-2, with D possibly TRBD1 on 5 matching bases. Deletions cut 3 bases from V and 10 bases from J, with 13 bases between. The CDR3 covers 12 residues. Per the germline V gene, CDR1 is SGHRS and CDR2 is YFSETQ. The DNA of the CDR3 is TGCGCCAGCAGCTCCCGCGGGGCGCTCTACACCTTC. This sequence encodes CASSSRGALYTF. Combining the CDR3 with reference TRBV5-1 and TRBJ1-2 gives the whole variable domain KAGVTQTPRYLIKTRGQQVTLSCSPISGHRSVSWYQQTPGQGLQFLFEYFSETQRNKGNFPGRFSGRQFSNSRSEMNVSTLELGDSALYLCASSSRGALYTFGSGTRLTVV.

The sample holds a few counts of this clonotype. This chain connects TRBV10-3 to TRBJ2-3; TRBD1 agrees at 8 bases. Germline-derived CDR1 and CDR2 are ENHRY and SYGVKD. The CDR3 sequence is 13 residues long. Trimming at V came to 8 bases and at J to 1 base, leaving 2 bases not matched to a gene. CDR3 DNA: TGTGCCATCGCGACAGGGGGCACAGATACGCAGTATTTT. Protein: CAIATGGTDTQYF.

This clonotype was seen only once. This chain uses TRBV5-1 with TRBJ1-1; tentatively, D is TRBD1 (5 bases). The CDR3 length is 15 residues. Germline assignment: CDR1 SGHRS and CDR2 YFSETQ. V shed 0 bases and J shed 4 bases, with 13 bases lying between them. As DNA, the CDR3 is TGCGCCAGCAGCTTGGTGGGGGTCGGACTCACTGAAGCTTTCTTT. It is translated as CASSLVGVGLTEAFF.

The chain uses TRBV7-9 and TRBJ2-3; TRBD1 might be the D (6 bases). The V gene's germline CDR1 is SEHNR and CDR2 FQNEAQ (reference sequence). CDR3 length: 10 amino acids. Trimming stripped 4 bases from V and 14 bases from J, with 10 bases between. CDR3 region: CASSSGHPYF. DNA for the CDR3: TGTGCCAGCAGCTCGGGACACCCGTATTTT.

This clonotype came up a few times. This chain uses TRBV10-2 with TRBJ1-2, with 8 bases aligning to TRBD1. This CDR3 comprises 14 residues. V shed 8 bases, J shed 1 base, and the junction held 6 bases outside the gene matches. The germline V gene has CDR1 WSHSY and CDR2 SAAADI. The CDR3 loop is CASGAGGNNYGYTF. CDR3 sequence (DNA): TGCGCCAGCGGGGCAGGGGGCAATAACTATGGCTACACCTTC.

The J gene is TRBJ1-5, the V gene TRBV12-3 or TRBV12-4; D might be TRBD1 (6 bases). Deletions cut 1 base from V and 7 bases from J, with 14 bases between. This CDR3 spans 15 amino acids. The CDR3 DNA is TGTGCCAGCAGTTTAGGGAGGGGGGCAGGGCAGCCCCAGCATTTT. Translated: CASSLGRGAGQPQHF.

The rearrangement links TRBV20-1 to TRBJ1-2; D not resolved. The CDR3 has 14 amino acids. In germline, CDR1 is DFQATT, CDR2 SNEGSKA (reference sequence). V lost 6 bases to trimming and J lost 4 bases, with 18 bases between them. CDR3 DNA sequence: TGCAGTGCCCTAACCAGACAAGGAGCCTATGGCTACACCTTC. Translated, it gives CSALTRQGAYGYTF.

The chain joins TRBV7-9 to TRBJ1-1, with TRBD1 matching over 12 bases. V dropped 2 bases and J dropped 5; count of bases not matched to a gene: 6. CDR1 and CDR2 from the germline V gene are SEHNR and FQNEAQ (reference sequence). This CDR3 is 16 amino acids long. CDR3 nucleotide sequence: TGTGCCAGCAGCTTAAGCCGGGACAGGGGGCGTACTGAAGCTTTCTTT. Residues: CASSLSRDRGRTEAFF.